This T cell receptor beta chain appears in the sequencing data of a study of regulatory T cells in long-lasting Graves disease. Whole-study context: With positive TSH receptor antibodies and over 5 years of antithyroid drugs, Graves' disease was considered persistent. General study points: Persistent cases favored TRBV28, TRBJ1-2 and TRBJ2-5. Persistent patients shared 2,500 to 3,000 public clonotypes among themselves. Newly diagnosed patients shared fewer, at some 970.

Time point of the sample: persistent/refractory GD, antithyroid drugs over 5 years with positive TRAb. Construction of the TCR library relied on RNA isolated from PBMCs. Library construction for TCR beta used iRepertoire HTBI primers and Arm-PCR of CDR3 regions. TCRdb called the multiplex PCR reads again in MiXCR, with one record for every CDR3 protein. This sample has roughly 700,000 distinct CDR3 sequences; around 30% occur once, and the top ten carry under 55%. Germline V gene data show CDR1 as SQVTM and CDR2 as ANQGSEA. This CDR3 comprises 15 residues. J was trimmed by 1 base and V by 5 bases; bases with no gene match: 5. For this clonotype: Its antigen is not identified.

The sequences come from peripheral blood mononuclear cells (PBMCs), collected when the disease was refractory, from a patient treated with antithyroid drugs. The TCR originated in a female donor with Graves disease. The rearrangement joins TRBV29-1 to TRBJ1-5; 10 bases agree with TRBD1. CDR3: CSVRTGGGSNQPQHF. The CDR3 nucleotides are TGCAGCGTTAGGACAGGGGGTGGGAGCAATCAGCCCCAGCATTTT.